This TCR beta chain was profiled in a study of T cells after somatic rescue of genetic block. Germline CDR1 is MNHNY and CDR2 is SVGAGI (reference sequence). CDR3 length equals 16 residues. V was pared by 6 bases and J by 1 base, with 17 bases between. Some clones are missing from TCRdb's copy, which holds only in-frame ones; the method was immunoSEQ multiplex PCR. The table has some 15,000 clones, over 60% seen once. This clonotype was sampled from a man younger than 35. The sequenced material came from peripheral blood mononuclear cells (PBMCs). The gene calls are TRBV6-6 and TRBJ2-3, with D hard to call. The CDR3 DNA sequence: TGTGCCAGCAGGCTTCAGGCCCTAGTTGGCACAGATACGCAGTATTTT. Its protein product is CASRLQALVGTDTQYF.